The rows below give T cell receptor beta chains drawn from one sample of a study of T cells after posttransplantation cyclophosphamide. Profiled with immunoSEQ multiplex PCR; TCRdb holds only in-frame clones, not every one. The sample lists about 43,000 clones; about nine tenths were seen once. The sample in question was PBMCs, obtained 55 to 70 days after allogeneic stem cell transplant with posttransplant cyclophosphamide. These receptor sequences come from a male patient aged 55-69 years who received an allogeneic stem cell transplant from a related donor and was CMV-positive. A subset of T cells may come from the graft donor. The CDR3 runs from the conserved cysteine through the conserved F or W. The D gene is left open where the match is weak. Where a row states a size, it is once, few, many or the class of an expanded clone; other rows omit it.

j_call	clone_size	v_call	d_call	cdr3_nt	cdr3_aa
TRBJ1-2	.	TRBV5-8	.	TGTGCCAGCAGCCAACGACAGCAGGCTAACTATGGCTACACCTTC	CASSQRQQANYGYTF
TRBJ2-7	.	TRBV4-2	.	TGTGCCAGCAGCCATGAAACAGTCTCCTACGAGCAGTACTTC	CASSHETVSYEQYF
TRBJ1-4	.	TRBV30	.	TGTGCCTGGAGAGCTCCATTCCCCCCGACAGCGGGAAAACTGTTTTTT	CAWRAPFPPTAGKLFF
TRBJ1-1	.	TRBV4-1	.	TGCGCCAGCTGGCCGGGGAGGGCGAACACTGAAGCTTTCTTT	CASWPGRANTEAFF
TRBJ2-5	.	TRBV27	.	TGTGCCAGCAGTTTAGCGTCCTCGAGGATTCGGGAGACCCAGTACTTC	CASSLASSRIRETQYF
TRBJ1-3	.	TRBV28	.	TGTGCCAGCAACGAACAGGGATCCTCTGGAAACACCATATATTTT	CASNEQGSSGNTIYF
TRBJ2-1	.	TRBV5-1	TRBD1	TGCGCCAGCAGCTTGGGGGGACAGGGATACAATGAGCAGTTCTTC	CASSLGGQGYNEQFF
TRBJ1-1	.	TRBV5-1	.	TGCGCCAGCAGCCAAGGGGTCGGAGGGACTGAAGCTTTCTTT	CASSQGVGGTEAFF
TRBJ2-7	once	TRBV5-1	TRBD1	TGCGCCAGCAGCTTTTACAGGGGGTCGGACGAGCAGTACTTC	CASSFYRGSDEQYF
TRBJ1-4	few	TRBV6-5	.	TGTGCCAGCAGTTACACAGCTAATGAAAAACTGTTTTTT	CASSYTANEKLFF
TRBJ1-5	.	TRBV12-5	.	TGTGCTAGTGGTTTGGCACGAGGGACACCAGCCGATCAGCCCCAGCATTTT	CASGLARGTPADQPQHF
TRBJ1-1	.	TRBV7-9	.	TGTGCCAGCAGGGGGGGCACTGAAGCTTTCTTT	CASRGGTEAFF
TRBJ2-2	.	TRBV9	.	TGTGCCAGCAGCGTATATACCGGGGAGCTGTTTTTT	CASSVYTGELFF